This T cell receptor (beta chain) was retrieved from a study of blood T cell repertoires in COVID-19. As for the study in general: T cells, B-cell-depleted T cells, or PBMCs supplied cDNA or gDNA.

Source study methods: Amplification with reference gene primers provided the estimates of nucleated cell counts. Sequencing used immunoSEQ multiplex PCR; TCRdb keeps in-frame clones, though not all of them. V, J and clone size are those of that table, while D and trimming were read from the DNA. The table shows 250,000 to 350,000 clones, with 65% to 85% occurring only once. The CDR3 is 14 amino acids. Germline V lookup: CDR1 MDHEN, CDR2 SYDVKM. Trimming cost V 6 bases and J 3 bases, with 14 bases left between them. In its sample, this clone was seen once. The TCR comes from a person aged 65-85 years with COVID-19, enrolled during active disease. The sample taken for sequencing was peripheral blood. The chain carries TRBV28 and TRBJ1-1; D may be TRBD1 (5 bases). CDR3 region: CASSPGFLDTEAFF. For the CDR3, the DNA is TGTGCCAGCAGCCCAGGGTTCCTGGACACTGAAGCTTTCTTT. Using reference TRBV28 and TRBJ1-1 for the parts outside the CDR3, the full variable domain is DVKVTQSSRYLVKRTGEKVFLECVQDMDHENMFWYRQDPGLGLRLIYFSYDVKMKEKGDIPEGYSVSREKKERFSLILESASTNQTSMYLCASSPGFLDTEAFFGQGTRLTVV.